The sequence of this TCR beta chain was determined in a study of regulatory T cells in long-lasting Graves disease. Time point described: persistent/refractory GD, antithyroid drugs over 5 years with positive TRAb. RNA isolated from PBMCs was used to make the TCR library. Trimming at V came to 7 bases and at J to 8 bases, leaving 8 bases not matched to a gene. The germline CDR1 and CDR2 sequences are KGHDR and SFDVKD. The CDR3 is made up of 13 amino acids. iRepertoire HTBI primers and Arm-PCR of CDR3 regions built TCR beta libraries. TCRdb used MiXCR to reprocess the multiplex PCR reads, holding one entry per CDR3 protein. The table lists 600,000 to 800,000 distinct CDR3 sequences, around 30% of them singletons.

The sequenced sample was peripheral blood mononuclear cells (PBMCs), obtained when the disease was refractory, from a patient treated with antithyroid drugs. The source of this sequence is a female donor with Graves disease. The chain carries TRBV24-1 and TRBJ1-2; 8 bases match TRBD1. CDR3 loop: CATSSSGGEGYTF. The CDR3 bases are TGTGCCACCAGCTCTTCAGGGGGCGAGGGCTACACCTTC.